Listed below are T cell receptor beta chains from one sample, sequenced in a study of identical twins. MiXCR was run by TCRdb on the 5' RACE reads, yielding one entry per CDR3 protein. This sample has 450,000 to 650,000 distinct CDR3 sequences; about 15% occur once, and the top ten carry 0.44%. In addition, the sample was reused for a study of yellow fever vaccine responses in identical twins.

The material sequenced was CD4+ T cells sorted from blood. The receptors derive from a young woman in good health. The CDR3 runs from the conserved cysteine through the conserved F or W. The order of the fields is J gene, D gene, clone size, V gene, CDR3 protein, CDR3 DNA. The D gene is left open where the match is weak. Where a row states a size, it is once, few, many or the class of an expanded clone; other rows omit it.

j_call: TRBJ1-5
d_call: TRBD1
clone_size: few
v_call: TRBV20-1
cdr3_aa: CSARGAGTASNQPQHF
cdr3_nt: TGCAGTGCTAGAGGGGCCGGGACAGCGAGCAATCAGCCCCAGCATTTT

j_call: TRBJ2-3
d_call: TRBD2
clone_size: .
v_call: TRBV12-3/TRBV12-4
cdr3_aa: CASRVAGVGDTQYF
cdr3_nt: TGTGCCAGCAGGGTAGCGGGGGTGGGAGATACGCAGTATTTT

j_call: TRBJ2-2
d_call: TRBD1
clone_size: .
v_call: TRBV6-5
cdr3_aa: CASSFQGALTGELFF
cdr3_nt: TGTGCCAGCAGTTTTCAGGGGGCGCTGACCGGGGAGCTGTTTTTT

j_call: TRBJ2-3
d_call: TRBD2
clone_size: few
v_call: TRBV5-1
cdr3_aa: CASSRGSGTNGDTQYF
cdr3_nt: TGCGCCAGCAGCCGTGGGTCAGGGACTAACGGCGATACGCAGTATTTT

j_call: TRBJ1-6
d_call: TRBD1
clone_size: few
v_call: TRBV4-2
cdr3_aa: CASSPRGGRDSPLHF
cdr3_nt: TGTGCCAGCAGCCCCAGGGGGGGCAGGGATTCACCCCTCCACTTT

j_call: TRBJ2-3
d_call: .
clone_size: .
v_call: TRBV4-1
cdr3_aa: CASSQESGDADTQYF
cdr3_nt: TGCGCCAGCAGCCAAGAGTCCGGGGATGCAGATACGCAGTATTTT

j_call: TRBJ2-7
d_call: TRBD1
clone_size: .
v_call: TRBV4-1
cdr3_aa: CASSPRGQENYEQYF
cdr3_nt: TGCGCCAGCAGCCCAAGGGGACAGGAGAACTACGAGCAGTACTTC

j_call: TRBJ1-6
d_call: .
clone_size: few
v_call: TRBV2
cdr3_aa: CASGNVGSPLHF
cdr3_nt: TGTGCCAGCGGGAACGTCGGTTCACCCCTCCACTTT

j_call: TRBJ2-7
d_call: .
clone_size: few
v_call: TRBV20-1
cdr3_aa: CSADNSGLLQEQYF
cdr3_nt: TGCAGTGCCGACAATTCGGGACTGCTACAAGAGCAGTACTTC

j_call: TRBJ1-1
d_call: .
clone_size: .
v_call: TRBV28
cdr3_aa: CASSLPRQHTEAFF
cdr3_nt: TGTGCCAGCAGTTTACCCCGGCAACACACTGAAGCTTTCTTT

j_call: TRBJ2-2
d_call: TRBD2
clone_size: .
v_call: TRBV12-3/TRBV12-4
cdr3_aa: CTSSHSLTSGRVTGELFF
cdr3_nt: TGTACCAGCAGCCATTCTCTGACTAGCGGGAGGGTAACCGGGGAGCTGTTTTTT

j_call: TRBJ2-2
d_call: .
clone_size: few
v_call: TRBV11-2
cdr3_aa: CASSALEGGATDTGELFF
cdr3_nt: TGTGCCAGCAGCGCCTTAGAGGGGGGTGCCACTGACACCGGGGAGCTGTTTTTT

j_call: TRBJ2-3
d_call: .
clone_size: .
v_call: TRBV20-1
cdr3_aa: CSARVAGQSDTQYF
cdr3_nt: TGCAGTGCTAGAGTGGCAGGGCAGTCAGATACGCAGTATTTT

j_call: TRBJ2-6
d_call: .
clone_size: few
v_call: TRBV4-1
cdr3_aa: CASSQGFRGSSGANVLTF
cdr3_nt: TGCGCCAGCAGCCAAGGTTTCAGGGGAAGCTCTGGGGCCAACGTCCTGACTTTC

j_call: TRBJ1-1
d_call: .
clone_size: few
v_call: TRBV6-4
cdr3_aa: CASSVSTTGGTEAFF
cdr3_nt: TGTGCCAGCAGTGTTTCGACAACTGGGGGAACTGAAGCTTTCTTT

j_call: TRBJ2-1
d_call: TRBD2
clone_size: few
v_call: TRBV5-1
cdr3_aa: CASSLEGGYTYNEQFF
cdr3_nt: TGCGCCAGCAGCTTGGAGGGAGGGTACACCTACAATGAGCAGTTCTTC

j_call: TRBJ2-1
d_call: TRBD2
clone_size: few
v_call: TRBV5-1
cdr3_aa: CASSLGLAPNNEQFF
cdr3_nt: TGCGCCAGCAGCTTGGGACTAGCGCCGAACAATGAGCAGTTCTTC

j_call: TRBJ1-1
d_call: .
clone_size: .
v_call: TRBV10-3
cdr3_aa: CAISVGTGHNTEAFF
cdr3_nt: TGTGCCATCAGTGTAGGAACCGGGCACAACACTGAAGCTTTCTTT

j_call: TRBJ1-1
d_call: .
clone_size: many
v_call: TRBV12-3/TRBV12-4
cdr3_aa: CASSLGGGATEAFF
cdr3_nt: TGTGCCAGCTCTTTAGGTGGGGGGGCCACTGAAGCTTTCTTT

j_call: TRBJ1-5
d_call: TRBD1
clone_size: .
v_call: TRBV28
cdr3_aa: CASSFGGQGGINQPQHF
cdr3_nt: TGTGCCAGCAGTTTTGGGGGACAGGGGGGTATCAATCAGCCCCAGCATTTT

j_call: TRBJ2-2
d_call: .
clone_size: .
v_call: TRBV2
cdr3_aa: CASKYLDSNTGELFF
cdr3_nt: TGTGCCAGCAAATACTTGGACAGCAACACCGGGGAGCTGTTTTTT

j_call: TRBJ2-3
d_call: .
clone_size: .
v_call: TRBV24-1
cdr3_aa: CATAMGSTDTQYF
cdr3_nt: TGTGCCACCGCAATGGGGAGCACAGATACGCAGTATTTT

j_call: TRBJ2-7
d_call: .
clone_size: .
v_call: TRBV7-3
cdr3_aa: CASSLTVGSEQYF
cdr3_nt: TGTGCCAGCAGCTTAACCGTCGGGAGCGAGCAGTACTTC

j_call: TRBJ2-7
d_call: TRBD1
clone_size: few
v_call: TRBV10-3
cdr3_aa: CAIRLTGTAYEQYF
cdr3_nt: TGTGCCATCAGATTGACCGGGACAGCGTACGAGCAGTACTTC

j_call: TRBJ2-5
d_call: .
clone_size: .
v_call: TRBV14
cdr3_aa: CASTPRQQRDQETQYF
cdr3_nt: TGTGCCAGCACCCCCCGACAACAAAGGGATCAAGAGACCCAGTACTTC

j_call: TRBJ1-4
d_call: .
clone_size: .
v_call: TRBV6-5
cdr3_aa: CASSYSTGADEKLFF
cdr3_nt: TGTGCCAGCAGTTACTCGACGGGTGCGGATGAAAAACTGTTTTTT

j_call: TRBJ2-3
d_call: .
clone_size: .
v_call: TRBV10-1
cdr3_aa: CASSGPGADTQYF
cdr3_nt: TGCGCCAGCAGTGGACCGGGGGCAGATACGCAGTATTTT

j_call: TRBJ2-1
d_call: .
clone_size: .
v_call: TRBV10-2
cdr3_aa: CASSEIPSGTYYNEQFF
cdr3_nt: TGCGCCAGCAGTGAAATTCCCTCGGGGACGTATTACAATGAGCAGTTCTTC

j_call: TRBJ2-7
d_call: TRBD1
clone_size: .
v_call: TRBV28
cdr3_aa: CASRQGVGYEQYF
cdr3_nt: TGTGCCAGCAGACAGGGGGTCGGCTACGAGCAGTACTTC

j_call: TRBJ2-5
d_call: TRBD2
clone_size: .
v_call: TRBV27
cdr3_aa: CASRYWTSGSETQYF
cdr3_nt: TGTGCCAGCAGATACTGGACTAGCGGGAGTGAGACCCAGTACTTC

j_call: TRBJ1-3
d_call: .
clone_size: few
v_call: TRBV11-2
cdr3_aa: CASSLVRFSGNTIYF
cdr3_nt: TGTGCCAGCAGCTTAGTCCGGTTCTCTGGAAACACCATATATTTT

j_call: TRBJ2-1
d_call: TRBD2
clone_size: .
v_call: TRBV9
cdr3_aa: CASSVGLASLNEQFF
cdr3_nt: TGTGCCAGCAGCGTGGGACTAGCATCGCTCAATGAGCAGTTCTTC

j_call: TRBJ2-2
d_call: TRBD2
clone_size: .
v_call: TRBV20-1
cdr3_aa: CSARSVTSGSTGELFF
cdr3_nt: TGCAGTGCTAGATCCGTGACTAGCGGGTCCACCGGGGAGCTGTTTTTT

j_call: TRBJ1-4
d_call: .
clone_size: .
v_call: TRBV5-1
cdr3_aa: CASRSPGALNEKLFF
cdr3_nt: TGCGCCAGCAGGTCGCCGGGCGCCCTGAATGAAAAACTGTTTTTT

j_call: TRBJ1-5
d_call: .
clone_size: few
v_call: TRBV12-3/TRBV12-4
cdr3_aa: CASSFFTREPQHF
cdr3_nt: TGTGCCAGCAGTTTTTTCACCCGGGAGCCCCAGCATTTT

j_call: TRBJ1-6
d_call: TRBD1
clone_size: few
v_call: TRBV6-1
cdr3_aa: CASSVTGTGGSLGSPLHF
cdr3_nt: TGTGCCAGCAGTGTAACCGGGACAGGGGGCTCTTTAGGTTCACCCCTCCACTTT

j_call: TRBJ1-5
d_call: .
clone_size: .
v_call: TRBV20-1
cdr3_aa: CSARDGRYQPQHF
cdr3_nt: TGCAGTGCTAGGGACGGGCGTTATCAGCCCCAGCATTTT

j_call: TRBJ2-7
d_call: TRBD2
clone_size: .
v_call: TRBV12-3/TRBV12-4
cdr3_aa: CASSLGLGGGYEQYF
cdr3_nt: TGTGCCAGCAGTTTGGGACTAGGCGGGGGCTACGAGCAGTACTTC

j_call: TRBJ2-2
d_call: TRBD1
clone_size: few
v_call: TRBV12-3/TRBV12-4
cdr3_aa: CASSVRQGAGELFF
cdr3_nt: TGTGCCAGCAGTGTCAGACAGGGGGCCGGGGAGCTGTTTTTT

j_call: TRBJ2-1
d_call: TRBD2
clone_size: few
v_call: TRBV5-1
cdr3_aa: CASSLGPLRTSGGYNEQFF
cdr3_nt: TGCGCCAGCAGCTTGGGCCCCCTCCGGACTAGCGGGGGTTACAATGAGCAGTTCTTC

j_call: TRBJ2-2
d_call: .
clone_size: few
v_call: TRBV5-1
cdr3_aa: CASTGTFDTGELFF
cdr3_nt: TGCGCCAGCACCGGGACATTCGACACCGGGGAGCTGTTTTTT

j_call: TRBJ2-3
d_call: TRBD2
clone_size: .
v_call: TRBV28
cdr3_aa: CASSLPSRTSGSTDTQYF
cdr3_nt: TGTGCCAGCAGTTTACCTTCCAGGACTAGCGGAAGCACAGATACGCAGTATTTT

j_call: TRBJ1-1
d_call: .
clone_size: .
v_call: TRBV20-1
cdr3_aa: CSASLRAMNTEAFF
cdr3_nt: TGCAGTGCTTCTCTACGGGCCATGAACACTGAAGCTTTCTTT

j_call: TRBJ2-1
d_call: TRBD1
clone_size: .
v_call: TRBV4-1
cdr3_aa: CASSLKRLWDRGSNEQFF
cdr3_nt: TGCGCCAGCAGCCTTAAAAGGTTGTGGGACAGGGGTTCCAATGAGCAGTTCTTC

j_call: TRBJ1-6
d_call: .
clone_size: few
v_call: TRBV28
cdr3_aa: CASSSGQNLNSPLHF
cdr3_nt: TGTGCCAGCAGTTCTGGACAGAACCTTAATTCACCCCTCCACTTT

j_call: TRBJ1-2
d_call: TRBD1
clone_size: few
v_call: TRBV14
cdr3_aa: CASSQVRTTGGVDYGYTF
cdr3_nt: TGTGCCAGCAGCCAAGTGAGGACGACAGGGGGTGTGGACTATGGCTACACCTTC

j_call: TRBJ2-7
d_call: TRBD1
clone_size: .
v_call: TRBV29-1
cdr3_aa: CSVRAGGYEQYF
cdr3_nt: TGCAGCGTTCGGGCAGGGGGTTACGAGCAGTACTTC

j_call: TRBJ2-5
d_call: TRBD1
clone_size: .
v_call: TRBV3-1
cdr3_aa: CASSNLRDSKETQYF
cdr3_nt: TGTGCCAGCAGCAACCTACGGGACAGCAAAGAGACCCAGTACTTC

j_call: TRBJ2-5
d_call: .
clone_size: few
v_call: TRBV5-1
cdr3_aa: CASTGTSETQYF
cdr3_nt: TGCGCCAGCACCGGGACTTCTGAGACCCAGTACTTC

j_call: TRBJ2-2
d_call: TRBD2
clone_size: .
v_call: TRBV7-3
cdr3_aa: CASSLTGHGLAGVPGELFF
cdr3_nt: TGTGCCAGCAGCTTAACTGGACACGGACTAGCGGGAGTTCCCGGGGAGCTGTTTTTT

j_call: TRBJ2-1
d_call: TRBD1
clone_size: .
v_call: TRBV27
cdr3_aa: CASSSWTGGLDEQFF
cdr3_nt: TGTGCCAGCAGTTCCTGGACAGGGGGGTTGGATGAGCAGTTCTTC

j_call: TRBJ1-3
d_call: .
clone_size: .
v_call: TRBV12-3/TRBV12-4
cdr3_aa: CASSLRESGAGNTIYF
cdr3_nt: TGTGCCAGCAGTTTAAGGGAATCGGGGGCAGGAAACACCATATATTTT